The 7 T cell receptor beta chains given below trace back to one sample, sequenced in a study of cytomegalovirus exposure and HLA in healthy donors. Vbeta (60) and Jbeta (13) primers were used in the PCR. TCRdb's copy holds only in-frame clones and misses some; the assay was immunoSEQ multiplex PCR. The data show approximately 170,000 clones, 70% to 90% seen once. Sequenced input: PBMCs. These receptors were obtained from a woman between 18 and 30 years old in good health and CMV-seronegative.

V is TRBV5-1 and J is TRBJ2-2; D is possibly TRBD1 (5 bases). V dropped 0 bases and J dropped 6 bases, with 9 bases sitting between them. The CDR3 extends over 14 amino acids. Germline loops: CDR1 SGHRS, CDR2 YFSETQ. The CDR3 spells CASSLGPGPGELFF. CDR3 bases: TGCGCCAGCAGCTTGGGTCCAGGGCCCGGGGAGCTGTTTTTT.

CDR3 loop: CATGLAYTDTQYF. In DNA, the CDR3 is TGTGCCACCGGACTAGCGTACACAGATACGCAGTATTTT. The chain is built from TRBV10-3 and TRBJ2-3; the match to TRBD2 covers 9 bases. Germline trimming cut 10 bases from V and 2 bases from J; bases unmatched to any gene: 4. The germline CDR1 and CDR2 sequences are ENHRY and SYGVKD. CDR3 length: 13 residues.

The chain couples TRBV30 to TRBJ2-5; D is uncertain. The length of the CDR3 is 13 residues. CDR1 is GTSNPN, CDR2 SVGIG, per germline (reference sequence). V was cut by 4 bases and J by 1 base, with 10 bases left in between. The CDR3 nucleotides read TGTGCCTGGACTGTCGGTGTCCAAGAGACCCAGTACTTC. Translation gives CAWTVGVQETQYF.

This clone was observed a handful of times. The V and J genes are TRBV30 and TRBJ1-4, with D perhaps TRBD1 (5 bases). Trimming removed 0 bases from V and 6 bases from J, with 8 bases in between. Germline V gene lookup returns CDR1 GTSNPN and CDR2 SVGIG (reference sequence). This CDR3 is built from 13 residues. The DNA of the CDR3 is TGTGCCTGGAGTGTGGGACTGGATGAAAAACTGTTTTTT. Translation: CAWSVGLDEKLFF. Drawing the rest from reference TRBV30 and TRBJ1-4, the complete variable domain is SQTIHQWPATLVQPVGSPLSLECTVEGTSNPNLYWYRQAAGRGLQLLFYSVGIGQISSEVPQNLSASRPQDRQFILSSKKLLLSDSGFYLCAWSVGLDEKLFFGSGTQLSVL.

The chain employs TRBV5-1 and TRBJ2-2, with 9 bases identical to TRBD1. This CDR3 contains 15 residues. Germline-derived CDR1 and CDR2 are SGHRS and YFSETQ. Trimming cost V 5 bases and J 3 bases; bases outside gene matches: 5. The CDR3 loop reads CASRMGTGHTGELFF. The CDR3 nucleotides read TGCGCCAGCAGAATGGGGACAGGGCACACCGGGGAGCTGTTTTTT.

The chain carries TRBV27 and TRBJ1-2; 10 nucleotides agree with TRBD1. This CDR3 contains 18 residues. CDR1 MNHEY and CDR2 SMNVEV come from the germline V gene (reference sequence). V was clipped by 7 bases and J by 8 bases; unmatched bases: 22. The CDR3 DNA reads TGTGCCAGCATGCCAAACCCCCCGCGACCGGACAGGGGGGAGGGCTACACCTTC. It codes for CASMPNPPRPDRGEGYTF.

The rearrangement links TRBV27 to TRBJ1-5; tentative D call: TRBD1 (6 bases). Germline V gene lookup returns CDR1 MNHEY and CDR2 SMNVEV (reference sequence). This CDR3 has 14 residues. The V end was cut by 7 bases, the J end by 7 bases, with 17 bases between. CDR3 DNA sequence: TGTGCCAGCACCCGATATTCGGGGGGCCAGCCCCAGCATTTT. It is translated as CASTRYSGGQPQHF.